The entry below gives a single TCR beta chain sequence along with its context. The target antigen is unknown. This specimen comes from a study of early T cells in non-severe SARS-CoV-2 infection. Overall study context: Chains stayed unpaired after sequencing of bulk RNA from unsorted whole blood.

Germline CDR1 and CDR2: ENHRY and SYGVKD. The CDR3 extends over 13 amino acids. V was clipped by 5 bases and J by 1 base, with 8 bases between them. Each cDNA molecule carried a unique molecular identifier. TCRdb called the 5' RACE reads again in MiXCR, with one record for every CDR3 protein. The profile shows about 90,000 distinct CDR3 sequences, 10% to 15% of them singletons. General study results and limits: Database matching using VDJdb favored anti-spike CD8 responses, with private and CD4 specificities left missing.

The sequence was obtained from an adult who was a healthcare worker with PCR-confirmed SARS-CoV-2 infection or an uninfected control (not recorded which). Source: whole blood, taken at baseline. The V gene is TRBV10-3, the J gene TRBJ2-5; tentatively, D is TRBD1 (5 bases). This chain's CDR3 is CAISNQGQETQYF. As DNA, the CDR3 is TGTGCCATCAGTAATCAGGGCCAAGAGACCCAGTACTTC.